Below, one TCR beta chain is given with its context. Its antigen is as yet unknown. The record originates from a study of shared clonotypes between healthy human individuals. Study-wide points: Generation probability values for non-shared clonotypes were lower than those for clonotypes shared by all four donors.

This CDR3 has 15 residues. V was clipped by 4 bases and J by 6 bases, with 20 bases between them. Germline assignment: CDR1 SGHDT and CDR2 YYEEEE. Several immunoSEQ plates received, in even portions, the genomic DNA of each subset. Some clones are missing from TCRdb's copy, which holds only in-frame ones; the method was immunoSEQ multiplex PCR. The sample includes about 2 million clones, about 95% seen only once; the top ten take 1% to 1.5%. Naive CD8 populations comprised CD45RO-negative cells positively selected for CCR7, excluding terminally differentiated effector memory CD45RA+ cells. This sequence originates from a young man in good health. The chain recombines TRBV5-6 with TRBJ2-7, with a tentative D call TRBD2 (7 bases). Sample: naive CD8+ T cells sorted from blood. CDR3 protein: CASSPSRGAFFEQYF. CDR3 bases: TGTGCCAGCAGCCCCAGTCGGGGGGCCTTCTTCGAGCAGTACTTC.